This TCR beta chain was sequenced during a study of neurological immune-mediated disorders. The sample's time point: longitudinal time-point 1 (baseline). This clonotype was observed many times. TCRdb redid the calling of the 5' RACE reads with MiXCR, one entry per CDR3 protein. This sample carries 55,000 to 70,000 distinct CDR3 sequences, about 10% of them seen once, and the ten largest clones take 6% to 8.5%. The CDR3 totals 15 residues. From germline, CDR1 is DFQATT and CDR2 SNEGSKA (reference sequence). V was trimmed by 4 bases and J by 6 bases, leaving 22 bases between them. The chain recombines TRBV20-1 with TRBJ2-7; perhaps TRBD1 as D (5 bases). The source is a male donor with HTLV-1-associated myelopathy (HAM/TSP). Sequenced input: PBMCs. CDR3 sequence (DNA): TGCAGTGCTACCGCCCCGACAGCATTGGTGGGCGAGCAGTACTTC. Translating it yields CSATAPTALVGEQYF.